What follows are 7 T cell receptor beta chains derived from one specimen sequenced in a study of cytomegalovirus exposure and HLA in healthy donors. In the PCR, 60 Vbeta and 13 Jbeta primers were used. Libraries were prepared by immunoSEQ multiplex PCR; TCRdb keeps only in-frame clonotypes and omits some of them. Here the sample spans about 130,000 clones, approximately 80% being singletons. Sequencing used PBMCs. These receptors came from a man in his forties in good health and CMV-seronegative.

The rearrangement links TRBV23-1 to TRBJ2-1, with D perhaps matching TRBD2 (6 bases). TRBV23-1 is recorded as an ORF, its role being uncertain. The CDR3 has 16 amino acids. V gave up 8 bases and J gave up 0 bases, with 17 bases separating them. CDR3 sequence: CASGPGGTDSYNEQFF. In DNA, the CDR3 is TGCGCCAGCGGACCAGGTGGGACTGACTCCTACAATGAGCAGTTCTTC.

In regard to this clone: Other DNA sequences within the sample encode an identical CDR3. The chain uses TRBV10-3 and TRBJ2-3; TRBD2 aligns across 9 bases. From germline, CDR1 is ENHRY and CDR2 SYGVKD. Trimming cost V 0 bases and J 3 bases; bases outside gene matches: 1. The CDR3 contains 15 residues. The CDR3 sequence: CAISESAGGTDTQYF. The DNA of the CDR3 is TGTGCCATCAGTGAGTCTGCGGGAGGGACAGATACGCAGTATTTT.

CDR3 DNA sequence: TGTGCCACGGCCCGTAAGACTAGCCGCGAAAACATTCAGTACTTC. Amino acids: CATARKTSRENIQYF. The rearrangement links TRBV19 to TRBJ2-4; TRBD2 agrees at 7 bases. The CDR3 spans 15 residues. The V and J ends lost 10 bases and 5 bases, in that order; junction bases with no gene match: 14. From germline, CDR1 is LNHDA and CDR2 SQIVND (reference sequence).

The genes are TRBV5-1 and TRBJ2-1; D unclear. The CDR3 contains 13 residues. CDR1 is SGHRS, CDR2 YFSETQ, per germline. The ends were cut back, 7 bases at V and 6 bases at J, with 14 bases in the middle. The CDR3, as DNA: TGCGCCAGCTGCCCGTCGGAGACCAATGAGCAGTTCTTC. It translates to CASCPSETNEQFF.

The chain has TRBV27 and TRBJ2-7, with 11 bases identical to TRBD2. The trim removed 6 bases at V and 7 bases at J, leaving 11 bases unmatched. Germline-derived CDR1 and CDR2 are MNHEY and SMNVEV (reference sequence). This CDR3 is 15 amino acids long. CDR3 DNA: TGTGCCAGCAGCCTCCAACTAGCGGGGGCTGTGGAGCAGTACTTC. This translates into CASSLQLAGAVEQYF.

The rearrangement links TRBV21-1 to TRBJ1-1; TRBD1, as called in the table, went unchecked against the DNA. TRBV21-1 is flagged as a pseudogene. This CDR3 is 16 amino acids long. CDR3 nucleotide sequence: TGTGCCAGCAGATCCCGGGACACGGGATTTTACACTGAAGCTTTCTTT. Protein product: CASRSRDTGFYTEAFF.

V is TRBV30 and J is TRBJ2-7; D perhaps matches TRBD1 (5 bases). The V gene's germline CDR1 is GTSNPN and CDR2 SVGIG (reference sequence). Deletions cut 0 bases from V and 7 bases from J, with 13 bases between. CDR3 length: 13 residues. CDR3 loop: CAWSVMGYREQYV. As DNA, the CDR3 is TGTGCCTGGAGTGTAATGGGGTACAGGGAGCAGTACGTC.